This T cell receptor beta chain was recorded in a study of Ad26.COV2.S vaccination and SARS-CoV-2 variants. For the study at large: Enrollment placed the donor in the COV1001 Ad26.COV2.S trial arm. Intramuscular Ad26.COV2.S at 5x10^10 or 1x10^11 viral particles. General study points: Breadth and depth estimates from TCRs may understate total T cell responses.

Treatment reported: approximately 18 received Ad26.COV2.S at low or high dose, single or two shots; roughly 5 received placebo; per-sample allocation not given. The samples date from day 63 after the first vaccine or placebo injection. Clones were sequenced by immunoSEQ multiplex PCR, and TCRdb holds only the in-frame ones, with some missing. This sample has approximately 300,000 clones; roughly 86% occur once, and the top ten carry 1.5% to 2.5%. Regarding this clone: Its antigen is currently unknown.

The V end lost 0 bases, the J end lost 9 bases, and 13 bases lay between the germline ends. The CDR3 has 15 amino acids. The V gene's germline CDR1 is SGHDT and CDR2 YYEEEE. This clonotype was obtained from a person aged 18-65 years who received the Ad26.COV2.S COVID-19 vaccine or a placebo. V is TRBV5-6 and J is TRBJ1-6; D is unclear. Specimen: peripheral blood, collected in a trial of Ad26.COV2.S vaccine versus placebo. Here the CDR3 DNA reads TGTGCCAGCAGCTTGGTTTCAGAACCAAGTTCACCCCTCCACTTT. It specifies CASSLVSEPSSPLHF.